This entry describes one TCR beta chain. Its antigen specificity is not known. No base quality information exists; no much larger clone differs at one position. TCRbeta CDR3 regions were amplified from genomic DNA using the immunoSEQ Assay, a bias-controlled multiplex PCR. Concerning the study's data processing: The number of nucleated cells in each sample was estimated by amplification of reference gene primers within the assay. To quantify the absolute abundance of each unique TCRbeta CDR3 rearrangement, sequence reads were collapsed and filtered. For each sample, productive Simpson clonality was calculated as the square root of Simpson's diversity index over productive rearrangements. TCRdb carries this immuneACCESS record with in-frame sequences only. Its versions omit some clonotypes, under half of them owing to an unresolved V gene in the studies checked, with the rest unexplained. V, J and clone size were drawn from that table, and D and trimming were deduced from the DNA. The sample records over 70,000 clones, roughly 83% of which are singletons. The top ten constitute about 6.9% of the sample.

This entry comes from a study of blood T cell repertoires in COVID-19 (dated by TCRdb to the early 2020s). Concerning the study at large: Collaborator samples came from the United States, Italy and Spain and covered acute and convalescent phases of COVID-19. The material from the prospective study consisted of cDNA or gDNA derived from T cells, B-cell-depleted T cells, or PBMCs. Subjects who had been exposed to COVID-19, were actively infected with it, or had recovered from it provided the deeply sampled blood TCRbeta repertoires that made up the dataset. The repertoires were released in a freely available public database meant as a resource for research on the immune response to SARS-CoV-2. The samples were drawn from the first 160 participants of the ongoing ImmuneRACE study and from 950 to 1,500 subjects provided by 6 global collaborators. A de-identified subject ID, COVID-19 status, age in years and sex were almost always included in the sample metadata. Where available, HLA class I and class II types were obtained from metadata supplied by the sample provider rather than from assay-based typing.

Overall results and qualifications from the work: Clinical and demographic metadata were provided uncurated, with the amount varying by source and participant.

One collaborating source in Seattle enrolled patients during active infection and followed them longitudinally through the course of disease. The collaborating institutions used their own protocols to collect whole blood in K2EDTA tubes. For TCRbeta analysis, collaborators shipped samples as frozen whole blood, isolated PBMCs, or DNA extracted from either of those sample types. Trimming takes 3 bases off V and 2 bases off J; junction bases not matched to a gene: 2. The CDR3 covers 14 residues, taking in both the cysteine and the phenylalanine. Just CDR3 DNA is preserved here, 42 bases in frame from base 1. In the germline V gene, CDR1 corresponds to SGDLS and CDR2 to YYNGEE.

This TCR derives from a man aged 25-40 years with COVID-19, enrolled during active disease. Recombination connected TRBV9 to TRBJ2-5, with 9 bases aligning to TRBD1. Sequencing used peripheral blood. The DNA sequence is as follows: TGTGCCAGCAGCGCCGGACAGGGGCAAGAGACCCAGTACTTC. This sequence encodes CASSAGQGQETQYF.